The sequence of this T cell receptor (beta chain) was determined in a study of T-cell memory formation after mild COVID-19. Notes on the study in general: CM and EM subsets held most contracting CD4+ clones; EMRA held CD8+ ones. CD4/CD8 balance held among clones contracting day 15 to 85, and later expanders leaned CD4+.

5'RACE primed at constant segments yielded TCR alpha and TCR beta cDNA libraries bearing sample barcodes and UMIs. TCRdb used MiXCR to reprocess the 5' RACE reads, holding one entry per CDR3 protein. The table includes 160,000 or so distinct CDR3 sequences, about 28% detected once. There are a few counts of this clonotype. Antigen specificity is unknown. Trimming took 4 bases from V and 0 from J, leaving 15 bases between them. This CDR3 has 17 residues. Germline V gives CDR1 KGHDR, CDR2 SFDVKD. The clonotype originates from an adult woman who had mild COVID-19 (a few samples of this study predate the infection). Cell type and time point are not known. The source material was PBMCs or a T cell subset sorted from them (not recorded which). The gene calls are TRBV24-1 and TRBJ2-1; D may be TRBD2 (6 bases). Written as DNA, the CDR3 is TGTGCCACCAGTGACAAGGACCGGGGGAGCTCCTACAATGAGCAGTTCTTC. Its translation: CATSDKDRGSSYNEQFF.